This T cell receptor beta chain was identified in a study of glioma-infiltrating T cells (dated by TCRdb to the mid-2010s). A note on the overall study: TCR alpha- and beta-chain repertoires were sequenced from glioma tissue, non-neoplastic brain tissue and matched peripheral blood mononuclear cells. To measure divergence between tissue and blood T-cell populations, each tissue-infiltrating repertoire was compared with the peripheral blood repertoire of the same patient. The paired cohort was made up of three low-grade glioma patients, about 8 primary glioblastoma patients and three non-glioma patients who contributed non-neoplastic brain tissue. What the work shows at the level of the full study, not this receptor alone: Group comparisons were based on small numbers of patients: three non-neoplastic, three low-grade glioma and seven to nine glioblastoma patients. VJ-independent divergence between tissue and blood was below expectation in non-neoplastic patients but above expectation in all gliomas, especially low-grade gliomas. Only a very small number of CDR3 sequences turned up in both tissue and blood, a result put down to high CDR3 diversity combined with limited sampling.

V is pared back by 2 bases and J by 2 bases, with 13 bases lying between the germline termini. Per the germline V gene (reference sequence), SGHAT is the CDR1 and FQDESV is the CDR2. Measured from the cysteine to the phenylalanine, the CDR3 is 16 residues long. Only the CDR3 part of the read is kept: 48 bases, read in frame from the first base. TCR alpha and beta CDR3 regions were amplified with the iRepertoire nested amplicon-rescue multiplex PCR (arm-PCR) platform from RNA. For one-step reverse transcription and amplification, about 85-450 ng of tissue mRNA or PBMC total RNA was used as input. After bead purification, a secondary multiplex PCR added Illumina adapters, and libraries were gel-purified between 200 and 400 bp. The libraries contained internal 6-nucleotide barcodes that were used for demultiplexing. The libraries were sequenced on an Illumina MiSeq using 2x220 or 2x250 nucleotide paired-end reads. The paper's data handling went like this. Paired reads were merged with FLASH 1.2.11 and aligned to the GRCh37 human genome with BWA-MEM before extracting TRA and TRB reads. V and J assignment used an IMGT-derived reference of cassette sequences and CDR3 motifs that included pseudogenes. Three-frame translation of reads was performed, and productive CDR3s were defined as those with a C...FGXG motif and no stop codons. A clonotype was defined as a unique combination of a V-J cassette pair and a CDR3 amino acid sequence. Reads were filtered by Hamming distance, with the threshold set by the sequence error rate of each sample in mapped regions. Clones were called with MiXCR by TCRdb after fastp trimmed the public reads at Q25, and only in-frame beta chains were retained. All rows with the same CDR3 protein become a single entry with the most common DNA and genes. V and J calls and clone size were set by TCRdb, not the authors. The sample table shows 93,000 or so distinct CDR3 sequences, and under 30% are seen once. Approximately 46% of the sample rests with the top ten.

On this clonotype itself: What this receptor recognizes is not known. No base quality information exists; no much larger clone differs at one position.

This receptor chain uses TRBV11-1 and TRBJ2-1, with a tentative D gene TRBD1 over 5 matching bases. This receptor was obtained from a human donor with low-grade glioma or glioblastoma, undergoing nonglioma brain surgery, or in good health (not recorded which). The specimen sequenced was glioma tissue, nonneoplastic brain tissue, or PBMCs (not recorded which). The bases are TGTGCCAGCAGCTTAACGGCGGACAACACCTACAATGAGCAGTTCTTC. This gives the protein CASSLTADNTYNEQFF.